The clone carrying this T cell receptor (beta chain) occurred many times. What it binds is unknown. The germline gives CDR1 SGHTA, CDR2 FQGNSA. V was cut by 4 bases and J by 5 bases, with 12 bases left in between. This CDR3 comprises 14 residues. RNA transcripts served as the template for amplifying TCR beta CDR3 regions. The TCR CDR3 first-round RT-PCR relied on the HTBI primer set. TCRdb called the multiplex PCR reads again in MiXCR, with one record for every CDR3 protein. This table has some 270,000 distinct CDR3 sequences, roughly a quarter appearing once. The data belong to a study of T cells in Graves' hyperthyroidism and ophthalmopathy. The cohort's ophthalmopathy patients, a group with duration under 3 months, had a Clinical Activity Score of at least 3 and a NOSPECS grade of at least 4. Uncontrolled infection, other autoimmune disease, pregnancy or lactation barred patients from enrollment.

Study results and limitations: It was a median around 6 months before onset that the model predicted ophthalmopathy. Among thyroid clonotypes expanded above 0.001, most also appeared in blood.

The TCR was taken from a woman in her thirties or forties with Graves' ophthalmopathy. The sample comprised blood. The chain uses TRBV7-2 and TRBJ2-4; D call uncertain. The CDR3 coding sequence is TGTGCCAGCAGCTCGCAGAAAACCGAAAACATTCAGTACTTC. It codes for CASSSQKTENIQYF.